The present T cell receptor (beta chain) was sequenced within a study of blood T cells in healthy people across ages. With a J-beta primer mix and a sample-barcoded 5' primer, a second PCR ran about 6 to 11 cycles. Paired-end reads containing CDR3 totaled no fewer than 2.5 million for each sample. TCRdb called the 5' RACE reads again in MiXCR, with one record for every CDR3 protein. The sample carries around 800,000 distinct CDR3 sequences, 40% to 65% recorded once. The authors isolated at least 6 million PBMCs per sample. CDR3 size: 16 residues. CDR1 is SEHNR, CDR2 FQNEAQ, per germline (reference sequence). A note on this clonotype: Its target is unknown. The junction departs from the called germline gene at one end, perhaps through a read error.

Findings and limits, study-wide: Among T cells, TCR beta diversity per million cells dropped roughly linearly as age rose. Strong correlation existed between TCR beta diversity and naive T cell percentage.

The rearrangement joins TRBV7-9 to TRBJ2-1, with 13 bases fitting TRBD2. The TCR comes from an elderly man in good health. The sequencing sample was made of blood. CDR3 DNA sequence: TGTGCCGGCAGCCACCGGACTAGCGGGAGTGCCCATGAGCAGTTCTTC. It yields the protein CAGSHRTSGSAHEQFF.